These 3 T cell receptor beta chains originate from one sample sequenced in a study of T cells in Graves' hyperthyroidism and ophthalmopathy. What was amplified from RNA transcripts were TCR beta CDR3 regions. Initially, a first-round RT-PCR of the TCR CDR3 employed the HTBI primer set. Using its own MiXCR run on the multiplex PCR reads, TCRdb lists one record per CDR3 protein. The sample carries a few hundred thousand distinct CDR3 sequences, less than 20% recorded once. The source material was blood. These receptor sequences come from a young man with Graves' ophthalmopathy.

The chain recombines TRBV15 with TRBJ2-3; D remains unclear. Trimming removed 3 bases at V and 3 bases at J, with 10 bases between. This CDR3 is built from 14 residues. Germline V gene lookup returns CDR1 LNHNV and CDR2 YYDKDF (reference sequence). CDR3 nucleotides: TGTGCCACCAGCAGGTCCAAGTCGACAGATACGCAGTATTTT. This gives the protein CATSRSKSTDTQYF.

The CDR3 spells CASSTNPLGTPIYEQYF. CDR3 coding DNA: TGTGCCAGCAGCACCAACCCTCTCGGGACACCTATCTACGAGCAGTACTTC. The chain combines TRBV9 with TRBJ2-7; the D gene is possibly TRBD1 (6 bases). V was shortened by 4 bases and J by 3 bases, with 23 bases between the two germline ends. The germline V gene has CDR1 SGDLS and CDR2 YYNGEE. This CDR3 has 17 residues.

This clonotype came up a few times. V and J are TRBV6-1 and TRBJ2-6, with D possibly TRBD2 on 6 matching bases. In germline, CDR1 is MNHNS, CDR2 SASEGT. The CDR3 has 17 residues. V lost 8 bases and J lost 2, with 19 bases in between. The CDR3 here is CASWVRDIYPGANVLTF. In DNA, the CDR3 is TGTGCCAGCTGGGTGCGGGATATCTACCCTGGGGCCAACGTCCTGACTTTC.